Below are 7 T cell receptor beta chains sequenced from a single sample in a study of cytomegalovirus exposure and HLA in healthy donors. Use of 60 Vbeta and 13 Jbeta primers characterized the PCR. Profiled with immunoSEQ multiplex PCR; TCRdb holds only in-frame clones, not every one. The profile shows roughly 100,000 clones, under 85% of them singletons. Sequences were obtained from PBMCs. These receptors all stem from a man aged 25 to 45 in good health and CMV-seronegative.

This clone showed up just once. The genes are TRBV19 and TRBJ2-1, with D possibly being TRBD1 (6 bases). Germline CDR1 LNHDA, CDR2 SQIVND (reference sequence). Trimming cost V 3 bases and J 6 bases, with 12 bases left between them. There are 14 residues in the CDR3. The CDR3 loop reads CASSISRQANEQFF. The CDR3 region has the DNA TGTGCCAGTAGTATTTCTCGACAGGCCAATGAGCAGTTCTTC.

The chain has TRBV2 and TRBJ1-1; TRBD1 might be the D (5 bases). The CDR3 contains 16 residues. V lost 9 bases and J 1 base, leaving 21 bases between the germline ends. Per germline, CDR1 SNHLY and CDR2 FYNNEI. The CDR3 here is CASLTGGGGPNTEAFF. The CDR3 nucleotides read TGTGCCAGTCTTACGGGGGGTGGGGGACCGAACACTGAAGCTTTCTTT. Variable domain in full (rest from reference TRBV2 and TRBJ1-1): EPEVTQTPSHQVTQMGQEVILRCVPISNHLYFYWYRQILGQKVEFLVSFYNNEISEKSEIFDDQFSVERPDGSNFTLKIRSTKLEDSAMYFCASLTGGGGPNTEAFFGQGTRLTVV.

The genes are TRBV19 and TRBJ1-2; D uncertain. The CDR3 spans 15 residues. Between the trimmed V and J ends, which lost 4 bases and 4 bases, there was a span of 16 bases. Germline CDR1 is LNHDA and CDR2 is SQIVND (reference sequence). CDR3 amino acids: CASSRSFREVYGYTF. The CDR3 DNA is TGTGCCAGTAGTAGATCATTCCGGGAAGTCTATGGCTACACCTTC.

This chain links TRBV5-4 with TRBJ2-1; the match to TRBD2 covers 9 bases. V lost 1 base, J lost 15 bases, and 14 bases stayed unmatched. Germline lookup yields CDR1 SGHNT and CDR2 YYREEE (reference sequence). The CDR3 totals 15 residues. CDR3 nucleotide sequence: TGTGCCAGCAGCTTGAGGCGGGAGGGCCTCGGGTCTCCGTTCTTC. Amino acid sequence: CASSLRREGLGSPFF. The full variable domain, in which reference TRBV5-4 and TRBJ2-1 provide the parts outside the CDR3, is ETGVTQSPTHLIKTRGQQVTLRCSSQSGHNTVSWYQQALGQGPQFIFQYYREEENGRGNFPPRFSGLQFPNYSSELNVNALELDDSALYLCASSLRREGLGSPFFGPGTRLTVL.

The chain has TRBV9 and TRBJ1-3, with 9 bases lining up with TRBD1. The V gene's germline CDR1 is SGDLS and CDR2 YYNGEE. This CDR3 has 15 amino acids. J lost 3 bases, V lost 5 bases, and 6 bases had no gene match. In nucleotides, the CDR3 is TGTGCCAGCAGTCCACAGGGGGCTCGTGGAAACACCATATATTTT. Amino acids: CASSPQGARGNTIYF. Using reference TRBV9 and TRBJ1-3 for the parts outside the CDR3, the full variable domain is DSGVTQTPKHLITATGQRVTLRCSPRSGDLSVYWYQQSLDQGLQFLIQYYNGEERAKGNILERFSAQQFPDLHSELNLSSLELGDSALYFCASSPQGARGNTIYFGEGSWLTVV.

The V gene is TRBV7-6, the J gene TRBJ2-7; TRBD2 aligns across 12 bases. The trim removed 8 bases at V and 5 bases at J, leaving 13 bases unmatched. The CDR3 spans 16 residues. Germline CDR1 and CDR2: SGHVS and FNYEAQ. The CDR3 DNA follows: TGTGCCAGCTCCGAGACTAGCGGGGGCCTCCGCCACGAGCAGTACTTC. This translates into CASSETSGGLRHEQYF.

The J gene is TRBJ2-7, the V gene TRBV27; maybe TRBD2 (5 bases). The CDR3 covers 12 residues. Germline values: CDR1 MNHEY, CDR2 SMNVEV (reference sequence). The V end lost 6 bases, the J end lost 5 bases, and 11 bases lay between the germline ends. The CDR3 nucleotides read TGTGCCAGCAGCCTCTCCGGGGACGAGCAGTACTTC. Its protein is CASSLSGDEQYF.